This T cell receptor beta chain is drawn from a study of blood T cell repertoires in COVID-19. From germline, CDR1 is SGHVS and CDR2 FNYEAQ. This CDR3 has 15 amino acids. Unmatched junction bases numbered 9, after V lost 5 bases and J lost 3 bases. Sequencing was performed with immunoSEQ multiplex PCR; in TCRdb, only in-frame clones are kept and a portion is missing. The table has some 74,000 clones, approximately 89% seen once. The sample was peripheral blood. The origin of this receptor is a man aged 45-65 years with COVID-19, enrolled during active disease. The chain is built from TRBV7-6 and TRBJ2-7, with 8 positions matching TRBD1. The CDR3, as DNA: TGTGCCAGCAGCATGGAAGGGACAGGTTACTACGAGCAGTACTTC. Protein product: CASSMEGTGYYEQYF.